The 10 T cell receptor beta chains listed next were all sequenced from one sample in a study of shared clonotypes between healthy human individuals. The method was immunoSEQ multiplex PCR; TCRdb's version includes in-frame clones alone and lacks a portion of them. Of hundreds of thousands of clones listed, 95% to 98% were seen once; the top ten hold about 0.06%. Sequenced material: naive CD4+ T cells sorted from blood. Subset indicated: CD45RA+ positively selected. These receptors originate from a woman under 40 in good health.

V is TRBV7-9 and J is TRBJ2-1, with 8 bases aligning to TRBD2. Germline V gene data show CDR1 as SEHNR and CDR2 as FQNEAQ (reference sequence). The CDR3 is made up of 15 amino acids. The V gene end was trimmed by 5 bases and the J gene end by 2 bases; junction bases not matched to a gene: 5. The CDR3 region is CASSKAGDTYNEQFF. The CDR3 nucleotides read TGTGCCAGCAGCAAAGCGGGAGATACCTACAATGAGCAGTTCTTC.

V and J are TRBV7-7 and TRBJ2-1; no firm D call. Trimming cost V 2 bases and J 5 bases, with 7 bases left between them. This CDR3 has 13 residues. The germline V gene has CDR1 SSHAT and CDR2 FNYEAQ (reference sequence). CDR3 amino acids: CASSLIRDNEQFF. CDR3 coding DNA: TGTGCCAGCAGCTTAATCCGGGACAATGAGCAGTTCTTC.

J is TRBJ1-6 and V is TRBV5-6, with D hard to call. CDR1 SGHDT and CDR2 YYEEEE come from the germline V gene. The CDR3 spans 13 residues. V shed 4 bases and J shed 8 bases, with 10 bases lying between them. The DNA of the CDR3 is TGTGCCAGCAGCGCGCCGGAGTATTCACCCCTCCACTTT. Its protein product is CASSAPEYSPLHF.

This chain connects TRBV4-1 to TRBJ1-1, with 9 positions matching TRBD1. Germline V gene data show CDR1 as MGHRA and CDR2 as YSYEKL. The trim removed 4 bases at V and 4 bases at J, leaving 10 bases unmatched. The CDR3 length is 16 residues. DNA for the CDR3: TGCGCCAGCAGCCCAATAGGGGACAGGGCCGGCACTGAAGCTTTCTTT. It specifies CASSPIGDRAGTEAFF.

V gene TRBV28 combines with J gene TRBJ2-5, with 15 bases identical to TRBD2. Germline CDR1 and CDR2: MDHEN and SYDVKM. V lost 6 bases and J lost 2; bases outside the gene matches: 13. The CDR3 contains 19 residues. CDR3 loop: CASRDRTSGRARGQETQYF. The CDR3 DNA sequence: TGTGCCAGCAGGGATCGGACTAGCGGGAGGGCCCGGGGTCAAGAGACCCAGTACTTC.

Written as DNA, the CDR3 is TGTGCCAGCAGTCTCAACCCGGGACAGGGAACCTACGAGCAGTACTTC. Translating it yields CASSLNPGQGTYEQYF. The chain has TRBV28 and TRBJ2-7; 9 nucleotides agree with TRBD1. The CDR3 extends over 16 amino acids. Germline V lookup: CDR1 MDHEN, CDR2 SYDVKM. Unmatched junction bases numbered 10, after V lost 5 bases and J lost 2 bases.

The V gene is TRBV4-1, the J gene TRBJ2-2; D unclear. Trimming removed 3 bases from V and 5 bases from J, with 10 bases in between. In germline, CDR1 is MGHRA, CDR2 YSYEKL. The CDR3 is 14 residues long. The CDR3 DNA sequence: TGCGCCAGCAGCCAGGATAAAGGGACCGGGGAGCTGTTTTTT. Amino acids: CASSQDKGTGELFF.

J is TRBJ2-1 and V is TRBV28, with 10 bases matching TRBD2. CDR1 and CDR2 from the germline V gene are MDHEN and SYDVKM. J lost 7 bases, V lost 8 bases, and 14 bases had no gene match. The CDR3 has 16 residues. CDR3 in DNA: TGTGCCAGCCCACCTGGAGTAGCGGGAGGTCAAAATGAGCAGTTCTTC. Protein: CASPPGVAGGQNEQFF.

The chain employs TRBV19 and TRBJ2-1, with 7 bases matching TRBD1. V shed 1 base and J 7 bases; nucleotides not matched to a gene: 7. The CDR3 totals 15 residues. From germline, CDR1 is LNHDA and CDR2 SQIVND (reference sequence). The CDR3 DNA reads TGTGCCAGTAGTATAGGGGTAGGGGGCGGAAATGAGCAGTTCTTC. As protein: CASSIGVGGGNEQFF. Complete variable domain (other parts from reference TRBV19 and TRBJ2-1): DGGITQSPKYLFRKEGQNVTLSCEQNLNHDAMYWYRQDPGQGLRLIYYSQIVNDFQKGDIAEGYSVSREKKESFPLTVTSAQKNPTAFYLCASSIGVGGGNEQFFGPGTRLTVL.

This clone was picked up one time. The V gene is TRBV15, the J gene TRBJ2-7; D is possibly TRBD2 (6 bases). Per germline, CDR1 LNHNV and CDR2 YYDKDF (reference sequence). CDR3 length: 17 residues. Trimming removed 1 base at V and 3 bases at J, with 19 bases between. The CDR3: CATSRGRGGVKDYEQYF. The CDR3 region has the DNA TGTGCCACCAGCAGAGGGAGGGGAGGCGTTAAAGACTACGAGCAGTACTTC.